This T cell receptor beta chain was sequenced during a study of cytotoxic CD8 clonotypes in ibrutinib-treated CLL. TCRdb's table, derived via immunoSEQ multiplex PCR, lists solely in-frame clones and lacks some. Here the sample spans about 34,000 clones, almost 70% being singletons. In its sample, this clone was seen a few times. Sequencing was performed on PBMCs, taken before ibrutinib treatment. This clonotype was obtained from a human donor with chronic lymphocytic leukemia.

The DNA of the CDR3 is TGTGCCAGCAGCTTAGGAGCGGGGGGCTTCTACGAGCAGTACTTC. Translating gives CASSLGAGGFYEQYF. This chain joins TRBV7-9 and TRBJ2-7; 9 bases align to TRBD2. V lost 1 base and J lost 3; bases outside the gene matches: 4. Germline CDR1 and CDR2: SEHNR and FQNEAQ (reference sequence). This CDR3 is built from 15 residues.